This T cell receptor beta chain was sequenced during a study of CD8 T cells in Susac syndrome. This CDR3 contains 15 residues. V was pared by 3 bases and J by 5 bases, with 8 bases of the junction left unmatched. The study sequenced TCR beta in blood CD8+ and CD4+ T cells. RNA in amounts of about 0.5 to 1 ug was reverse transcribed with random hexamers. TCRdb reprocessed the immunoSEQ multiplex PCR reads with MiXCR, giving one entry per CDR3 protein. The repertoire holds about 210,000 distinct CDR3 sequences, with 95% as singletons. The clonotype originates from a human donor with multiple sclerosis. The sample consisted of CD4+ T cells from PBMCs. This chain uses TRBV12-3 or TRBV12-4 with TRBJ1-2; 8 bases match TRBD1. CDR3 sequence reads: CASSFRRQGFYGYTF. The CDR3 nucleotides read TGTGCCAGCAGTTTCAGGAGACAGGGGTTTTATGGCTACACCTTC.